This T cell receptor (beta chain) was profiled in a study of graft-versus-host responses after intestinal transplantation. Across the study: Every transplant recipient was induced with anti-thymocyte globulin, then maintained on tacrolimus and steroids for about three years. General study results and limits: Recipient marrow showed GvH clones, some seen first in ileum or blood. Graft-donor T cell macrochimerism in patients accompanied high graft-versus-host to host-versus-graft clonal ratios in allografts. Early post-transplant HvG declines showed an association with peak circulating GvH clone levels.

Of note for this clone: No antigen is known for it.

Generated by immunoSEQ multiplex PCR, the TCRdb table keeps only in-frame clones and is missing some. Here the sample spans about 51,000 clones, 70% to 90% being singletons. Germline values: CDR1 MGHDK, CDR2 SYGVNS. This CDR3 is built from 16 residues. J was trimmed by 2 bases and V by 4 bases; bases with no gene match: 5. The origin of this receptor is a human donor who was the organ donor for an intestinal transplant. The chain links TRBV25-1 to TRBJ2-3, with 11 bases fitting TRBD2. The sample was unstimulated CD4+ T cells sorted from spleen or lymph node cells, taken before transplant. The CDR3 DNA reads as TGTGCCAGCAGTGGACTGGGACTAGCGGTCACAGATACGCAGTATTTT. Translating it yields CASSGLGLAVTDTQYF.